Reported below is one T cell receptor (beta chain). V lost 2 bases to trimming and J lost 7 bases, with 6 bases between them. The CDR3 spans 12 residues. Germline lookup yields CDR1 MDHEN and CDR2 SYDVKM. Sequenced by immunoSEQ multiplex PCR; TCRdb stores in-frame clones only, minus some. The sample lists roughly 320,000 clones, around 84% occurring once. These data belong to a study of blood T cell repertoires in COVID-19. The chain joins TRBV28 to TRBJ2-1; D gene uncertain. This clonotype was sampled from a man aged 30 to 45 who had recovered from COVID-19. Sequenced sample: PBMCs or T cells enriched from blood (not recorded which). The CDR3 DNA is TGTGCCAGCAGTTTACCCGTTAATGAGCAGTTCTTC. The encoded protein is CASSLPVNEQFF. Variable domain in full (rest from reference TRBV28 and TRBJ2-1): DVKVTQSSRYLVKRTGEKVFLECVQDMDHENMFWYRQDPGLGLRLIYFSYDVKMKEKGDIPEGYSVSREKKERFSLILESASTNQTSMYLCASSLPVNEQFFGPGTRLTVL.